The 20 T cell receptor beta chains reported below all come from one sample, sequenced in a study of blood T cell repertoires in COVID-19. Repertoires were generated with immunoSEQ multiplex PCR, while TCRdb's copy carries only in-frame clones and drops some. The sample has 35,000 or so clones, about 80% seen once. Sequenced: peripheral blood. The receptors shown here come from a woman in her 70s with acute or convalescent COVID-19.

The table lists this clone with a few counts. The rearrangement joins TRBV27 to TRBJ1-1; 8 bases align to TRBD1. The CDR3 runs to 20 residues. Germline CDR1 is MNHEY and CDR2 is SMNVEV (reference sequence). The ends lost 2 bases at V and 6 bases at J; junction bases unmatched: 23. CDR3 loop: CASSLRLDVSGTGGGPEAFF. CDR3 in DNA: TGTGCCAGCAGTTTAAGGTTAGATGTGTCTGGAACAGGGGGTGGACCTGAAGCTTTCTTT.

This chain uses TRBV6-5 with TRBJ2-2; 8 bases map to TRBD2. Germline assignment: CDR1 MNHEY and CDR2 SVGAGI. Trimming at V came to 7 bases and at J to 4 bases, leaving 5 bases not matched to a gene. CDR3 length: 14 residues. The CDR3 region is CASTRGGITGELFF. For the CDR3, the DNA is TGTGCCAGCACCCGGGGGGGGATCACCGGGGAGCTGTTTTTT.

The rearrangement links TRBV28 to TRBJ2-5; D possibly corresponds to TRBD2 (6 bases). The CDR3 runs 15 residues. Trimming took off 3 bases at V and 1 base at J, with 12 bases between the two ends. Germline CDR1 MDHEN, CDR2 SYDVKM. The CDR3 sequence: CASSLTSWSQETQYF. CDR3 in DNA: TGTGCCAGCAGTTTGACTAGTTGGAGCCAAGAGACCCAGTACTTC.

This clone turned up a few times. The gene calls are TRBV6-9 and TRBJ2-1, with 13 positions matching TRBD2. CDR3 size: 23 residues. Germline V gives CDR1 MNHGY, CDR2 SVAAGI. Unmatched junction bases numbered 35, after V lost 6 bases and J lost 12 bases. Here the CDR3 reads CASRNSPTHTSGRAMARRIGQFF. The DNA of the CDR3 is TGTGCCAGCAGAAATTCACCCACCCACACTAGCGGGAGGGCCATGGCTAGGAGAATCGGGCAGTTCTTC.

This clone was counted only a few times. The chain joins TRBV27 to TRBJ1-5, with no clear D. The germline V and J ends were trimmed by 2 bases and 5 bases, with 10 bases remaining between them. The CDR3 length is 14 residues. Germline V gene data show CDR1 as MNHEY and CDR2 as SMNVEV (reference sequence). The CDR3 sequence: CASSLGRGYQPQHF. The DNA for the CDR3 is TGTGCCAGCAGTTTAGGGCGGGGATATCAGCCCCAGCATTTT.

The table lists this clone with many counts. The rearrangement uses TRBV2 and TRBJ1-5, with D hard to call. Between the trimmed V and J ends, which lost 0 bases and 7 bases, there was a span of 13 bases. Germline assignment: CDR1 SNHLY and CDR2 FYNNEI. The CDR3 has 15 residues. In nucleotides, the CDR3 is TGTGCCAGCAGTGAAGCGCTGAGGGTCCGGCAGCCCCAGCATTTT. Encoded protein: CASSEALRVRQPQHF.

This clone has just one count. The J gene is TRBJ2-7, the V gene TRBV3-1 (or the pseudogene TRBV3-2), with D perhaps TRBD2 (6 bases). This CDR3 has 17 residues. With 4 bases removed from V and 1 base from J, the gap between germline ends came to 20 bases. The germline gives CDR1 LGHDT, CDR2 YNNKEL (reference sequence). The CDR3 loop reads CASSPYEIGRRSYEQYF. CDR3 bases: TGTGCCAGCAGCCCCTATGAGATAGGGAGGAGGTCCTACGAGCAGTACTTC.

The chain links TRBV11-2 to TRBJ2-1, with a weak D call TRBD2 (6 bases). Trimming shortened V by 2 bases and J by 2 bases, and 16 bases separated the two germline ends. The CDR3 has 17 residues. Germline-derived CDR1 and CDR2 are SGHAT and FQNNGV. CDR3 residues: CASSLFSGGVPYNEQFF. Written as DNA, the CDR3 is TGTGCCAGCAGCTTATTTAGCGGCGGTGTCCCCTACAATGAGCAGTTCTTC.

The V call is TRBV6-5, the J call TRBJ1-2, with D unclear. V dropped 2 bases and J dropped 4 bases, with 11 bases sitting between them. Germline CDR1 MNHEY, CDR2 SVGAGI. The CDR3 runs 14 residues. The DNA for the CDR3 is TGTGCCAGCAGTTACAGCGGACGTAGCTATGGCTACACCTTC. It translates to CASSYSGRSYGYTF.

The rearrangement links TRBV5-1 to TRBJ2-7, with D possibly matching TRBD2 (6 bases). Trimming removed 3 bases at V and 4 bases at J, with 14 bases between. CDR1 and CDR2 from the germline V gene are SGHRS and YFSETQ. The CDR3 contains 14 residues. CDR3 nucleotides: TGCGCCAGCAGCTGGGACTCCATAGAATACGAGCAGTACTTC. Its translation is CASSWDSIEYEQYF.

This clone was picked up a small number of times. The J gene is TRBJ2-7, the V gene TRBV6-6; no clear D. Deletions cut 6 bases from V and 3 bases from J, with 9 bases between. Germline-derived CDR1 and CDR2 are MNHNY and SVGAGI (reference sequence). The length of the CDR3 is 12 residues. This CDR3 reads CASSPQVYEQYF. CDR3 nucleotide sequence: TGTGCCAGCAGCCCCCAGGTCTACGAGCAGTACTTC.

This sequence joins TRBV12-5 and TRBJ1-5, with TRBD1 as a possible D gene (5 bases). Trimming left V 4 bases short and J 2 bases short, with 21 bases between. The CDR3 spans 18 residues. Germline CDR1 LGHNT, CDR2 FRNRAP. The CDR3 reads CASGSLGPRGGGNQPQHF. The DNA of the CDR3 is TGTGCTAGTGGTTCACTCGGCCCCCGGGGGGGTGGCAATCAGCCCCAGCATTTT.

The rearrangement uses TRBV6-5 and TRBJ2-1; D might be TRBD2 (6 bases). The CDR3 has 14 residues. V was clipped by 4 bases and J by 6 bases, with 13 bases between them. Germline loops: CDR1 MNHEY, CDR2 SVGAGI. The CDR3 coding sequence is TGTGCCAGCAGTTCCCGGAGGGCCTTCAATGAGCAGTTCTTC. Residues: CASSSRRAFNEQFF.

The chain has TRBV2 and TRBJ1-2; D possibly corresponds to TRBD1 (5 bases). Deletions cut 7 bases from V and 2 bases from J, with 11 bases between. This CDR3 contains 13 residues. CDR1 and CDR2 from the germline V gene are SNHLY and FYNNEI. CDR3 DNA: TGTGCCAGCAAAATACGGGGGAACTATGGCTACACCTTC. Its protein is CASKIRGNYGYTF.

The V and J genes are TRBV6-5 and TRBJ1-1; TRBD1 matches at 7 bases. The CDR3 is made up of 10 amino acids. V gave up 7 bases and J gave up 11 bases; unmatched junction bases: 4. Germline V gene lookup returns CDR1 MNHEY and CDR2 SVGAGI. The CDR3 DNA is TGTGCCAGCATTGGGACAGACGCTTTCTTT. Its protein is CASIGTDAFF.

The chain employs TRBV5-1 and TRBJ1-3, with a weak D call TRBD1 (5 bases). Deletions cut 0 bases from V and 0 bases from J, with 7 bases between. CDR1 and CDR2 (germline): SGHRS, YFSETQ. CDR3 length: 15 amino acids. Here the CDR3 reads CASSLAGGSGNTIYF. The CDR3 DNA is TGCGCCAGCAGCTTGGCGGGGGGCTCTGGAAACACCATATATTTT.

The genes are TRBV6-2 or TRBV6-3 and TRBJ2-4, with 8 bases that match TRBD2. Germline V gene sequence: CDR1 MNHEY, CDR2 SVGEGT. Trimming cost V 8 bases and J 3 bases; bases outside gene matches: 6. The CDR3 runs to 14 residues. The chain's CDR3 is CASCPGGVKNIQYF. DNA of the CDR3: TGTGCCAGCTGCCCGGGGGGGGTCAAAAACATTCAGTACTTC.

V gene TRBV3-1 (or the pseudogene TRBV3-2) combines with J gene TRBJ2-5; 7 bases map to TRBD1. Germline V gives CDR1 LGHDT, CDR2 YNNKEL (reference sequence). This CDR3 region has 15 residues. J gave up 0 bases and V 5 bases, and 6 bases lay outside the gene matches. The CDR3 is CASSKGQQYQETQYF. CDR3 nucleotide sequence: TGTGCCAGCAGCAAGGGACAGCAGTACCAAGAGACCCAGTACTTC.

The rearrangement links TRBV6-1 to TRBJ1-4; 12 bases align to TRBD1. The CDR3 contains 17 residues. Trimming cost V 3 bases and J 4 bases; bases outside gene matches: 6. Germline CDR1 MNHNS, CDR2 SASEGT. The CDR3 DNA follows: TGTGCCAGCAGTGAGGGACAGGGGGCGCGGGGTAATGAAAAACTGTTTTTT. This translates into CASSEGQGARGNEKLFF.

The chain is built from TRBV6-6 and TRBJ1-6; tentative D call: TRBD1 (6 bases). Trimming took 2 bases from V and 5 from J, leaving 10 bases between them. This CDR3 contains 15 residues. Germline CDR1 reads MNHNY; CDR2 reads SVGAGI (reference sequence). CDR3 nucleotides: TGTGCCAGCAGTTACCGGACAGCCAATAATTCACCCCTCCACTTT. It encodes CASSYRTANNSPLHF.